Sequencing of this T cell receptor beta chain was carried out in a study of blood T cell repertoires in COVID-19. About the study: The United States, Italy and Spain provided the acute and convalescent COVID-19 samples. PBMCs, B-cell-depleted T cells, or T cells were the source of the cDNA or gDNA that made up the material.

The authors' processing: Estimation of nucleated cell counts relied on the amplification of reference gene primers. Repertoires were generated with immunoSEQ multiplex PCR, while TCRdb's copy carries only in-frame clones and drops some. V, J and clone size are those of that table, while D and trimming were read from the DNA. This table has about 110,000 clones, roughly 80% appearing once. The V segment lost 8 bases and the J segment 2 bases; nucleotides outside the gene matches: 6. CDR1 SNHLY and CDR2 FYNNEI come from the germline V gene. The CDR3 contains 15 residues. The source material was peripheral blood. The chain uses TRBV2 and TRBJ2-1; 10 bases align to TRBD1. The source of this sequence is an older man with active or convalescent COVID-19. The CDR3 here is CASSRDRGTYNEQFF. In nucleotides, the CDR3 is TGTGCCAGCTCCCGGGACAGGGGAACCTACAATGAGCAGTTCTTC.